This paragraph covers one TCR beta chain sequence. The sample comes from a study of blood T cell repertoires in COVID-19. Original analysis: Cell counts per sample came from amplifying reference gene primers. The assay was immunoSEQ multiplex PCR, and TCRdb's table has in-frame clones only and misses some. That table supplies the V and J calls and clone size; D and trimming were determined from the DNA. In the table there are approximately 190,000 clones, 90% of which are singletons. The CDR3 runs 13 residues. V was clipped by 3 bases and J by 4 bases, with 7 bases between them. The chain carries TRBV12-3 or TRBV12-4 and TRBJ1-3, with D unresolved. Sequenced: peripheral blood. This TCR derives from a man aged 45 to 65 with acute or convalescent COVID-19. For the CDR3, the DNA is TGTGCCAGCAGTTTGACGGGAGGAAACACCATATATTTT. Amino acid sequence: CASSLTGGNTIYF.